The source of this TCR beta chain is a study of CD8 T cells in Susac syndrome. Study background: There were six sequenced Susac syndrome patients with active disease and under 10 in remission.

Patients with Susac syndrome met diagnostic criteria defined recently for definite or probable disease. While CD8+ and CD4+ T cells were isolated negatively, TEMRA cells were enriched by FACS. There are 13 residues in the CDR3. The V end lost 3 bases, the J end lost 0 bases, and 4 bases lay between the germline ends. CDR1 and CDR2 (germline): SGHTA, FQGTGA. With random hexamers, reverse transcription was performed on about 0.45 to 1 ug of RNA. The immunoSEQ assay covered 54 Vbeta and 13 Jbeta segments for CDR3. TCRdb reprocessed the immunoSEQ multiplex PCR reads via MiXCR and lists one record per CDR3 protein. The sample consists of about 240,000 distinct CDR3 sequences, 96% of them appearing once.

The rearrangement uses TRBV7-3 and TRBJ2-3; D is uncertain. Sequenced material: CD4+ T cells from PBMCs. The sequence was collected from a human donor with Susac syndrome. The CDR3 nucleotides are TGTGCCAGCAGCTTCCCTAGCACAGATACGCAGTATTTT. Its protein is CASSFPSTDTQYF.